The clone carrying this T cell receptor (beta chain) was recorded at least ten times. The antigen is undetermined. The CDR3 totals 15 residues. Trimming removed 0 bases from V and 2 bases from J, with 11 bases in between. In germline, CDR1 is SGHDT, CDR2 YYEEEE. This record comes from a study of T-cell reconstitution after alpha-beta-depleted transplantation in children. Study-wide results and limits: Recipient T cells and thymic progenitors that survived were the source of the high TCRbeta diversity seen at day 60 in some patients. The main origin of T-cell counts and diversity one year after transplant was newly produced T cells.

Preparation of the TCRbeta library was carried out with unique molecular identifiers. Each CDR3 protein is one row after TCRdb ran MiXCR on the PCR reads. This table has about 200,000 distinct CDR3 sequences, 5% to 7.5% appearing once. The sample here was PBMCs, taken before TCRalphabeta/CD19-depleted stem cell transplant. This TCR was sampled from a girl under three years old with combined immunodeficiency, due to receive a stem cell transplant. The chain recombines TRBV5-6 with TRBJ2-5; TRBD2 might be the D (6 bases). The CDR3 nucleotides read TGTGCCAGCAGCTTGGCCGGTAGCGGACAAGAGACCCAGTACTTC. The encoded protein is CASSLAGSGQETQYF.